This T cell receptor beta chain is drawn from a study of blood T cell repertoires in COVID-19. Study in general: In each case, the material was cDNA or gDNA derived from T cells, B-cell-depleted T cells, or PBMCs.

Recruitment covered about two dozen US areas and drew participants whose ages spanned roughly 18 to 89 years. Some clones are missing from TCRdb's copy, which holds only in-frame ones; the method was immunoSEQ multiplex PCR. Of 350,000 to 400,000 clones in the sample, approximately 89% were seen once. CDR3 length: 15 amino acids. From germline, CDR1 is ENHRY and CDR2 SYGVKD. Trimming took 7 bases from V and 10 from J; bases not matched to a gene: 10. V and J are TRBV10-3 and TRBJ2-1; the match to TRBD2 covers 13 bases. The sample was PBMCs or T cells enriched from blood (not recorded which). This clonotype was obtained from a woman aged 40 to 55 who had been exposed to COVID-19. CDR3 coding DNA: TGTGCCATCAATTCGGGACTAGCGGGAATTCGAGAGCAGTTCTTC. Translating gives CAINSGLAGIREQFF.